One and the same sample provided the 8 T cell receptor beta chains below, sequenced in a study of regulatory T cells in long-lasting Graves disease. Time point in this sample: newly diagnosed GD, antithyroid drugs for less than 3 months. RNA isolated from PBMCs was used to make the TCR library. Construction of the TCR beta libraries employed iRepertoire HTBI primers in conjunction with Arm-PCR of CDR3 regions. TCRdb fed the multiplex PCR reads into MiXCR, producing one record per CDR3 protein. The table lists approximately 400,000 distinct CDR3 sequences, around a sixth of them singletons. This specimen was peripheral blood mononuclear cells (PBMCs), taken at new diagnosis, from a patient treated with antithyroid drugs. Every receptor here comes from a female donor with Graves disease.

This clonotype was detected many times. CDR3 residues: CASSLDRTTYEQYF. The CDR3 bases are TGTGCCAGCAGCTTGGACAGAACCACCTACGAGCAGTACTTC. The rearrangement uses TRBV5-4 and TRBJ2-7; D not resolved. V was pared by 0 bases and J by 2 bases, with 9 bases between. Germline CDR1 SGHNT, CDR2 YYREEE (reference sequence). The CDR3 spans 14 residues.

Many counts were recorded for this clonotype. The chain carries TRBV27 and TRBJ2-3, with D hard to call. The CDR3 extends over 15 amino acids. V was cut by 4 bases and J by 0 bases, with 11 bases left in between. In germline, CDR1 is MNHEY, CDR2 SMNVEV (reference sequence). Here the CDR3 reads CASSWSTVSTDTQYF. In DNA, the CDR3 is TGTGCCAGCAGTTGGTCCACAGTGAGCACAGATACGCAGTATTTT.

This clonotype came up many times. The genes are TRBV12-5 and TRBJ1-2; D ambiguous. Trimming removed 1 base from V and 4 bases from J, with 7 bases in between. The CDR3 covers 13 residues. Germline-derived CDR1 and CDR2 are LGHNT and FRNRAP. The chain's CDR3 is CASGLGSSYGYTF. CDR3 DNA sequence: TGTGCTAGTGGTTTGGGCAGTTCCTATGGCTACACCTTC.

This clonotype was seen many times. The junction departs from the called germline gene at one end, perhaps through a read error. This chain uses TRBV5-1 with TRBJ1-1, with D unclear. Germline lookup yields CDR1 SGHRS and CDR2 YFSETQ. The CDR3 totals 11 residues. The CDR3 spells CASSLGRGAFF. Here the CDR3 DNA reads TGTGCCAGCAGCTTGGGCCGAGGAGCTTTCTTT. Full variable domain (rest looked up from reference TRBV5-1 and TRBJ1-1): KAGVTQTPRYLIKTRGQQVTLSCSPISGHRSVSWYQQTPGQGLQFLFEYFSETQRNKGNFPGRFSGRQFSNSRSEMNVSTLELGDSALYLCASSLGRGAFFGQGTRLTVV.

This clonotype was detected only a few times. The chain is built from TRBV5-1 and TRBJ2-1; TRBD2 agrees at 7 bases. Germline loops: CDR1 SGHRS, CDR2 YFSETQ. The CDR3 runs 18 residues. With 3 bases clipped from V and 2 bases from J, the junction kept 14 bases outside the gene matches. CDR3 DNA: TGCGCCAGCAGCTCCCCATATCAGCGGGAAAATGCCTACAATGAGCAGTTCTTC. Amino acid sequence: CASSSPYQRENAYNEQFF. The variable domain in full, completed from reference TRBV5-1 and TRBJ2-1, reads KAGVTQTPRYLIKTRGQQVTLSCSPISGHRSVSWYQQTPGQGLQFLFEYFSETQRNKGNFPGRFSGRQFSNSRSEMNVSTLELGDSALYLCASSSPYQRENAYNEQFFGPGTRLTVL.

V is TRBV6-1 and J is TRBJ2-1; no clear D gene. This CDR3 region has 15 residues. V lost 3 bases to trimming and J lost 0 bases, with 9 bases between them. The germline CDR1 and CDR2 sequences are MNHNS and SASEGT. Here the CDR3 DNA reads TGTGCCAGCAGTGACTCCCTAGTCTCCTACAATGAGCAGTTCTTC. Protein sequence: CASSDSLVSYNEQFF.

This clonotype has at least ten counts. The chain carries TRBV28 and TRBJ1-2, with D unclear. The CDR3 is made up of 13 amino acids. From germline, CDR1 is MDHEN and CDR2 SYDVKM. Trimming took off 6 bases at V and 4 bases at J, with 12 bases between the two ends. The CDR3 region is CASSPWTVYGYTF. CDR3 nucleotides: TGTGCCAGCAGCCCCTGGACGGTCTATGGCTACACCTTC.

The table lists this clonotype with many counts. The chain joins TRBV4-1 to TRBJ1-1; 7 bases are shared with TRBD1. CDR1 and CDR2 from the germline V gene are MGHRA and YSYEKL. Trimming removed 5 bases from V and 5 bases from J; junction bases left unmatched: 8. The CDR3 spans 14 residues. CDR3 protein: CASSYQGGATEAFF. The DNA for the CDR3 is TGCGCCAGCAGCTACCAGGGGGGTGCGACTGAAGCTTTCTTT.